The clone carrying this TCR beta chain was counted between two and nine times. The antigen remains undetermined. Despite likely unrecorded immune exposures, the donors were nominally healthy at the time of sampling. This entry belongs to a study of cytomegalovirus exposure and HLA in healthy donors. Notes on the study in general: About 87% or about 30% of the time was how often most TCR beta V segments were productive, according to an earlier analysis.

The PCR contained 60 Vbeta and 13 Jbeta primers. In the original workflow: Some 9.9 million of 65 million to 95 million unique TCR beta chains were shared, per a later count. Clones were sequenced by immunoSEQ multiplex PCR, and TCRdb holds only the in-frame ones, with some missing. V and J calls and clone size follow that table, whereas D and trimming were derived from the DNA. The table has approximately 180,000 clones, roughly 13% seen once. Trimming took 6 bases from V and 8 from J, leaving 16 bases between them. Per germline, CDR1 KGHSH and CDR2 LQKENI. The CDR3 is 13 amino acids. This receptor was obtained from a man aged 50-60 years in good health and CMV-seropositive. The V call is TRBV18, the J call TRBJ1-2; possibly TRBD1 for D (5 bases). Sequenced input: PBMCs. CDR3 nucleotide sequence: TGTGCCAGCTCCCCGCGGAGGGGAGACGGCTACACCTTC. Protein sequence: CASSPRRGDGYTF.